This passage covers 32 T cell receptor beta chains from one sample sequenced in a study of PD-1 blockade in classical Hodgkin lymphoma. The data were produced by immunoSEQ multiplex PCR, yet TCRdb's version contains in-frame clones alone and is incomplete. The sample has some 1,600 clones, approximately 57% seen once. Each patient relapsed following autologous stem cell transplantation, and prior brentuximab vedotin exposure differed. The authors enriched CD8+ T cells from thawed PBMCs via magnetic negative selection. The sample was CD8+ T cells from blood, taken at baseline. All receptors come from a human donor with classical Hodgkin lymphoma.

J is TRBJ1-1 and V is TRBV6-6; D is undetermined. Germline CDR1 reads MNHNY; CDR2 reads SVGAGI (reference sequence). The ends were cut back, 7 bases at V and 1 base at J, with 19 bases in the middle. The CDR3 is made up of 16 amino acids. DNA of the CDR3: TGTGCCAGCACCCCTATGTATGACTTAGCGAACACTGAAGCTTTCTTT. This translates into CASTPMYDLANTEAFF.

CDR3 amino acids: CASSYFGEGAEAFF. The CDR3 nucleotides read TGTGCCAGCAGTTACTTCGGGGAGGGGGCTGAAGCTTTCTTT. The chain carries TRBV7-9 and TRBJ1-1; a possible D gene is TRBD1 (6 bases). Trimming removed 6 bases at V and 6 bases at J, with 17 bases between. Per the germline V gene, CDR1 is SEHNR and CDR2 is FQNEAQ (reference sequence). The CDR3 contains 14 residues.

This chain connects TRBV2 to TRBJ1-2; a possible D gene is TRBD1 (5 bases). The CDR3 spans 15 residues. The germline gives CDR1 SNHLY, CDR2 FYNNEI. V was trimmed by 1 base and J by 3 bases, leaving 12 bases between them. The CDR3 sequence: CASSEGGRGYYGYTF. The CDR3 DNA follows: TGTGCCAGCAGTGAAGGAGGGAGGGGCTACTATGGCTACACCTTC.

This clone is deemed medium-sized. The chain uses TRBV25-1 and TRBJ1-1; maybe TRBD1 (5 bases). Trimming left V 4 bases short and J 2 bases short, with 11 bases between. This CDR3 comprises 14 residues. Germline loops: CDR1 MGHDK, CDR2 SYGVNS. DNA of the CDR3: TGTGCCAGCAGTGTGGGGGGACCCAACACTGAAGCTTTCTTT. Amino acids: CASSVGGPNTEAFF.

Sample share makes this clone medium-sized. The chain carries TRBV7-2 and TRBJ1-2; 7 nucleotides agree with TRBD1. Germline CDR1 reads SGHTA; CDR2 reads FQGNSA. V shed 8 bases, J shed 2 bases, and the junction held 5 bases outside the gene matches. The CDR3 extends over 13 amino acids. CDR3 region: CASDQGGNYGYTF. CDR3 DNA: TGTGCCAGCGACCAGGGGGGGAACTATGGCTACACCTTC.

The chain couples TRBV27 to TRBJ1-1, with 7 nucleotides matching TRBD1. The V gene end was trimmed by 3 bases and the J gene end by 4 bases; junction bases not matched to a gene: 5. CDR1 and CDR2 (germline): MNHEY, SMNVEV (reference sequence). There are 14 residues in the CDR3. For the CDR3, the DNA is TGTGCCAGCAGTTTGAGGGGGCGGGTCACTGAAGCTTTCTTT. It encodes CASSLRGRVTEAFF.

Here the CDR3 reads CATTRQGTNTGELFF. Written as DNA, the CDR3 is TGTGCCACCACCAGACAGGGAACTAACACCGGGGAGCTGTTTTTT. The chain uses TRBV2 and TRBJ2-2, with 7 bases aligning to TRBD1. CDR1 is SNHLY, CDR2 FYNNEI, per germline. Germline trimming cut 10 bases from V and 2 bases from J; bases unmatched to any gene: 10. CDR3 length: 15 amino acids.

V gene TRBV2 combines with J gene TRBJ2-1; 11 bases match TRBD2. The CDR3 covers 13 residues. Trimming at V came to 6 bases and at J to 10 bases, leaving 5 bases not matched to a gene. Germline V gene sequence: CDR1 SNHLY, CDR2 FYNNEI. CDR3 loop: CASSLAGGWEQFF. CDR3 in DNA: TGTGCCAGCAGCTTAGCGGGGGGGTGGGAGCAGTTCTTC.

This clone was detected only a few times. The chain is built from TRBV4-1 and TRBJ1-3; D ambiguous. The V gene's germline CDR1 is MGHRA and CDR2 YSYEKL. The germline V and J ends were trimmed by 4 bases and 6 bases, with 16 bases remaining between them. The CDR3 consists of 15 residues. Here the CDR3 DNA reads TGCGCCAGCAGCCTTAACGAGGTATTTGAAAACACCATATATTTT. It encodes CASSLNEVFENTIYF.

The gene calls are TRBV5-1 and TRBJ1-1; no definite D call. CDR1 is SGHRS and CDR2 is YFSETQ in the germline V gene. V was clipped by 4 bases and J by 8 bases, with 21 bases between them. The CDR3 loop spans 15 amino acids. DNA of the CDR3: TGCGCCAGCAGCCCCCTCCTGGCGGACCCAGTAGAAGCTTTCTTT. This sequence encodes CASSPLLADPVEAFF.

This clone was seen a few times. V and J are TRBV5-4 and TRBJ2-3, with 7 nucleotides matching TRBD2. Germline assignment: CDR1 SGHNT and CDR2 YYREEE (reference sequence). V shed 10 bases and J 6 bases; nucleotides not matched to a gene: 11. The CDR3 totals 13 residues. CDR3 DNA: TGTGCCTACAGCGGGGCACCCGCGGATACGCAGTATTTT. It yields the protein CAYSGAPADTQYF.

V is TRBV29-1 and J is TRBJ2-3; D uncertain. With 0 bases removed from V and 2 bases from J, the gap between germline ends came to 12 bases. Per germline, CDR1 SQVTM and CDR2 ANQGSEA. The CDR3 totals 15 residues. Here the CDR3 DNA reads TGCAGCGTTGAAGAGCCCCCGGCTAACACAGATACGCAGTATTTT. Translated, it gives CSVEEPPANTDTQYF.

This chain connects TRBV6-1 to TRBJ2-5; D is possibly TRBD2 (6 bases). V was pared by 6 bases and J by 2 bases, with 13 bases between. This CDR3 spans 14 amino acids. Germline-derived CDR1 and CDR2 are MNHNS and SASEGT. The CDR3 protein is CASRDPGGQETQYF. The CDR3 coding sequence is TGTGCCAGCAGGGACCCCGGGGGACAAGAGACCCAGTACTTC.

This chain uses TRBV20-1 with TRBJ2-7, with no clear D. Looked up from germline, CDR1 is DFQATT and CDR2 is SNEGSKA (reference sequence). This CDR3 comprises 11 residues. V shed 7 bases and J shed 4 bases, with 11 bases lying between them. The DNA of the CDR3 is TGCAGTGTTCGCGACTCTTACGAGCAGTACGTC. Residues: CSVRDSYEQYV.

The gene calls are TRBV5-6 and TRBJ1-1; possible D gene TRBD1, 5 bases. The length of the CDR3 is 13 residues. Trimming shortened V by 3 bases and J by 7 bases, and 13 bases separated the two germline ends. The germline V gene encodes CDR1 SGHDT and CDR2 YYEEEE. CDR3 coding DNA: TGTGCCAGCAGCTACTTGGGGCAGGGTGAAGCTTTCTTT. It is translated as CASSYLGQGEAFF.

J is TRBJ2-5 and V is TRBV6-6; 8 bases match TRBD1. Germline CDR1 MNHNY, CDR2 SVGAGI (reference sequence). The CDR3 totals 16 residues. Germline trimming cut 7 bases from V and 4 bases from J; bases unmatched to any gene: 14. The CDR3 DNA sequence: TGTGCCAGCACCACAGGACAGGGAGCCCCTTCAGAGACCCAGTACTTC. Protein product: CASTTGQGAPSETQYF.

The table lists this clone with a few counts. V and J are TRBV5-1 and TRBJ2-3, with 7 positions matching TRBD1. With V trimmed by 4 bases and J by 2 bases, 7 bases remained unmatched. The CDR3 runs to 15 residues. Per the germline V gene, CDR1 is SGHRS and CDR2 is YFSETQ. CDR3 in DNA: TGCGCCAGCAGCGCCCAGGGGGTGCTCACAGATACGCAGTATTTT. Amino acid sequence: CASSAQGVLTDTQYF.

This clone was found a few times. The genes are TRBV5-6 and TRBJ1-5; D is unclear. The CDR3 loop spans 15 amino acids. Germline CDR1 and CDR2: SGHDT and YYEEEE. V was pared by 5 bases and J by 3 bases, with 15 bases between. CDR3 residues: CASSTTGRDNQPQHF. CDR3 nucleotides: TGTGCCAGCAGTACTACCGGGAGGGACAATCAGCCCCAGCATTTT.

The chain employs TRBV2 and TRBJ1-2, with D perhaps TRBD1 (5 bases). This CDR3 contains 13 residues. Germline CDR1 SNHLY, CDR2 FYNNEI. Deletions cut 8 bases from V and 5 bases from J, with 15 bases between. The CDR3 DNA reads TGTGCCAGCGAAAATGGGGGGATGTATGGCTACACCTTC. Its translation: CASENGGMYGYTF.

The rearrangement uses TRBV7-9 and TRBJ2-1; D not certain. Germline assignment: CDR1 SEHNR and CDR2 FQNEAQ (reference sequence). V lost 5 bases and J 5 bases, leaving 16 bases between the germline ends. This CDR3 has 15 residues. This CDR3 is CASSLKNAVHNEQFF. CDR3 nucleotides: TGTGCCAGCAGCCTTAAAAATGCGGTCCACAATGAGCAGTTCTTC. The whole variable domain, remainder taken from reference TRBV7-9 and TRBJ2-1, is DTGVSQNPRHKITKRGQNVTFRCDPISEHNRLYWYRQTLGQGPEFLTYFQNEAQLEKSRLLSDRFSAERPKGSFSTLEIQRTEQGDSAMYLCASSLKNAVHNEQFFGPGTRLTVL.

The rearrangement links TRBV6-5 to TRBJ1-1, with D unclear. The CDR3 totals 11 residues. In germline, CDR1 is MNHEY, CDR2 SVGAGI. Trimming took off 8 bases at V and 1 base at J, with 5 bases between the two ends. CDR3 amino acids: CASVANTEAFF. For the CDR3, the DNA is TGTGCCAGCGTGGCGAACACTGAAGCTTTCTTT.

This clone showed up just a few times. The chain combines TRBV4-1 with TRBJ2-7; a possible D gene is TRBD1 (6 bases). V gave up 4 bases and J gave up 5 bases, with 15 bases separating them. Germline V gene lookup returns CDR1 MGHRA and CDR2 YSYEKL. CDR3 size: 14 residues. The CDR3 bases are TGCGCCAGCAGCCCCTCGACAGGAAAGGACGAGCAGTACTTC. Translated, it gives CASSPSTGKDEQYF.

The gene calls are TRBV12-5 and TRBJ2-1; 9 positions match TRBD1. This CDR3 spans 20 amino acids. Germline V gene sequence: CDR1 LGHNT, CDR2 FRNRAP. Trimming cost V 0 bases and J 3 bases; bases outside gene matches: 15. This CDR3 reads CASGLVRDRAGGGYYNEQFF. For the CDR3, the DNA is TGTGCTAGTGGTTTGGTCCGGGACAGGGCCGGCGGGGGATACTACAATGAGCAGTTCTTC.

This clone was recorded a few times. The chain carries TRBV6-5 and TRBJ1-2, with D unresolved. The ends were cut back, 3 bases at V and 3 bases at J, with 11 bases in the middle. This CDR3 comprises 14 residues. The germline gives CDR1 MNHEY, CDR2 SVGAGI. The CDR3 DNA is TGTGCCAGCAGTTATAGACGGACCCACTATGGCTACACCTTC. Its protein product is CASSYRRTHYGYTF.

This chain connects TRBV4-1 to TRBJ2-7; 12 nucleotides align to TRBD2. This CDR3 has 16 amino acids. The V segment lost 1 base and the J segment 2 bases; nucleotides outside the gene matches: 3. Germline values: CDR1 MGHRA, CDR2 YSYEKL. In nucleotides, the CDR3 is TGCGCCAGCAGCCAAGGGAGACTAGCGGGGGCCTACGAGCAGTACTTC. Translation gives CASSQGRLAGAYEQYF.

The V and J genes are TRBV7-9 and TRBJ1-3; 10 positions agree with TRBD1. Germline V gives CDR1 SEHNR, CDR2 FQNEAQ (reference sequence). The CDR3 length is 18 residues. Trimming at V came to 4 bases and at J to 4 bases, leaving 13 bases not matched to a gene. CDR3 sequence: CASSSTDRGPMVGNTIYF. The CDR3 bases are TGTGCCAGCAGCTCCACCGACAGGGGGCCAATGGTGGGAAACACCATATATTTT.

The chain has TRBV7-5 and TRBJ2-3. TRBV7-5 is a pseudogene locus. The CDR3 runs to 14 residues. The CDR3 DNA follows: TGTGCCAGCAGCTTAGGGGGGGCCACAGATACGCAGTATTTT. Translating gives CASSLGGATDTQYF.

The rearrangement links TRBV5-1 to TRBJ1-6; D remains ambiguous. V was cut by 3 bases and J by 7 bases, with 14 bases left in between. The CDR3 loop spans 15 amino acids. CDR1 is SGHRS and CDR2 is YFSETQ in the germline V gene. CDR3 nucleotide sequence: TGCGCCAGCAGCTCCAACAGCCCCGTGAATTCACCCCTCCACTTT. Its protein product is CASSSNSPVNSPLHF.

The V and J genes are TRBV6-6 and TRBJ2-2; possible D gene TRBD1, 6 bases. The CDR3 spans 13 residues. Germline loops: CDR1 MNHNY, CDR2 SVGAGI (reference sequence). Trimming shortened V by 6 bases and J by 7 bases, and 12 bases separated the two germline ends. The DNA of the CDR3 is TGTGCCAGCAGAAGACAGGTTGACGGGGAGCTGTTTTTT. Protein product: CASRRQVDGELFF.

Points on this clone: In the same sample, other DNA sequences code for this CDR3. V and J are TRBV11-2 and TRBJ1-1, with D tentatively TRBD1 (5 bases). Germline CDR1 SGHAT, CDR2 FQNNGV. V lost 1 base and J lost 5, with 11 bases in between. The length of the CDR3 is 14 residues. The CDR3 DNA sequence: TGTGCCAGCAGCTTAGCGGGAGGACATACTGAAGCTTTCTTT. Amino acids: CASSLAGGHTEAFF.

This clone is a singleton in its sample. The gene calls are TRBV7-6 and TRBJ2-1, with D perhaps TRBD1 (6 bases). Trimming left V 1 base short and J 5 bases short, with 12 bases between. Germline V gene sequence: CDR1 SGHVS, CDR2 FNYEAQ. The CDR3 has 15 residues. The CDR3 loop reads CASSLEAGDNNEQFF. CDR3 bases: TGTGCCAGCAGCTTAGAGGCAGGGGACAACAATGAGCAGTTCTTC.

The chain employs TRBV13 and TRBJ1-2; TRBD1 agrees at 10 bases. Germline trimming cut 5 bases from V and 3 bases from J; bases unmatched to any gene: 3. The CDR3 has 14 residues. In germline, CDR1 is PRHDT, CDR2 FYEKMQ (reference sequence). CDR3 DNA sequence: TGTGCCAGCAGCCATGGGACAGGGGACTATGGCTACACCTTC. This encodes CASSHGTGDYGYTF.